These 30 T cell receptor beta chains share one sample of origin, sequenced in a study of cytomegalovirus exposure and HLA in healthy donors. In the PCR, 60 Vbeta and 13 Jbeta primers were used. Sequencing used immunoSEQ multiplex PCR; TCRdb keeps in-frame clones, though not all of them. The sample has around 170,000 clones, around 72% seen once; the top ten hold about 2.9%. Sequencing was done on a sample of PBMCs. All receptors derive from a woman aged 45-59 years in good health and CMV-seropositive.

This clone was counted only a few times. The CDR3 protein is CASSLATGTEAFF. CDR3 nucleotides: TGTGCCAGCAGCTTGGCAACGGGGACTGAAGCTTTCTTT. The chain is built from TRBV4-2 and TRBJ1-1; D gene ambiguous. Germline CDR1 is LGHNA and CDR2 is YNFKEQ. V lost 5 bases to trimming and J lost 5 bases, with 12 bases between them. This CDR3 contains 13 residues.

The rearrangement uses TRBV30 and TRBJ2-7, with D possibly being TRBD2 (5 bases). CDR3 size: 11 residues. Germline CDR1 reads GTSNPN; CDR2 reads SVGIG (reference sequence). Trimming removed 5 bases from V and 4 bases from J, with 9 bases in between. The CDR3 bases are TGTGCCTGGGCCAGCGGTTACGAGCAGTACTTC. Translation: CAWASGYEQYF. The full variable domain, its missing parts supplied by reference TRBV30 and TRBJ2-7, is SQTIHQWPATLVQPVGSPLSLECTVEGTSNPNLYWYRQAAGRGLQLLFYSVGIGQISSEVPQNLSASRPQDRQFILSSKKLLLSDSGFYLCAWASGYEQYFGPGTRLTVT.

The chain recombines TRBV5-1 with TRBJ1-1, with 7 positions matching TRBD1. Germline CDR1 and CDR2: SGHRS and YFSETQ. V was clipped by 4 bases and J by 5 bases; unmatched bases: 5. CDR3 length: 13 amino acids. The CDR3 nucleotides are TGCGCCAGCAGCCAGGGGGTACGGACTGAAGCTTTCTTT. This gives the protein CASSQGVRTEAFF.

V and J are TRBV4-3 and TRBJ1-1; a possible D gene is TRBD1 (6 bases). Germline V gene data show CDR1 as LGHNA and CDR2 as YSLEER. V was pared by 4 bases and J by 4 bases, with 19 bases between. The CDR3 length is 16 residues. This CDR3 is CASSLEGGFLATEAFF. CDR3 nucleotides: TGCGCCAGCAGCCTCGAGGGGGGGTTCCTGGCCACTGAAGCTTTCTTT.

This chain links TRBV7-2 with TRBJ2-7; the match to TRBD2 covers 16 bases. CDR3 length equals 17 residues. After removal of 3 bases from V and 5 bases from J, the junction contained 7 bases not matched to a gene. The germline CDR1 and CDR2 sequences are SGHTA and FQGNSA. CDR3 sequence: CASSFSPGLAGGNEQYF. The CDR3 DNA sequence: TGTGCCAGCAGCTTTAGCCCGGGACTAGCGGGGGGGAACGAGCAGTACTTC.

The gene calls are TRBV7-9 and TRBJ2-4, with TRBD2 matching over 14 bases. CDR3 length: 16 amino acids. Losses at the gene ends were 5 bases for V and 9 bases for J; bases not matched to a gene: 9. CDR1 is SEHNR and CDR2 is FQNEAQ in the germline V gene (reference sequence). Here the CDR3 DNA reads TGTGCCAGCAGCGAAGCTGCCGGGACTAGCGGGGGCATTCAGTACTTC. This codes for CASSEAAGTSGGIQYF.

This sequence joins TRBV5-1 and TRBJ1-2; 8 bases are a match to TRBD1. In germline, CDR1 is SGHRS, CDR2 YFSETQ. The CDR3 totals 15 residues. V lost 0 bases to trimming and J lost 3 bases; unmatched junction nucleotides: 4. CDR3: CASSLGTGGDYGYTF. CDR3 nucleotides: TGCGCCAGCAGCTTGGGTACAGGGGGAGACTATGGCTACACCTTC.

The chain couples TRBV7-2 to TRBJ2-5, with 11 bases that match TRBD2. Unmatched junction bases numbered 2, after V lost 3 bases and J lost 5 bases. This CDR3 is 14 amino acids long. The germline V gene has CDR1 SGHTA and CDR2 FQGNSA. CDR3 bases: TGTGCCAGCAGCTTTAGCGGGAGGGCGGAGACCCAGTACTTC. Translation gives CASSFSGRAETQYF.

This clone was found once. CDR3 amino acids: CASSLASGSLGEKLFF. CDR3 sequence (DNA): TGTGCCAGCAGCTTGGCTAGTGGCAGTCTCGGGGAAAAACTGTTTTTT. V usage is TRBV5-5 and J usage is TRBJ1-4, with D uncertain. Germline V gene data show CDR1 as SGHKS and CDR2 as YYEKEE (reference sequence). This CDR3 spans 16 amino acids. V shed 0 bases and J shed 8 bases, with 17 bases lying between them.

This clone was recorded a few times. The chain carries TRBV18 and TRBJ1-1; 12 nucleotides match TRBD1. The CDR3 is made up of 17 amino acids. Germline loops: CDR1 KGHSH, CDR2 LQKENI. V lost 3 bases to trimming and J lost 4 bases; unmatched junction nucleotides: 9. DNA for the CDR3: TGTGCCAGCTCACCCGTCGGGACAGGGGGCTATGTCACTGAAGCTTTCTTT. Its protein product is CASSPVGTGGYVTEAFF.

This clone has a single count. This sequence joins TRBV7-2 and TRBJ2-2; 9 bases match TRBD1. Unmatched junction bases numbered 2, after V lost 6 bases and J lost 6 bases. CDR1 is SGHTA, CDR2 FQGNSA, per germline. The CDR3 spans 13 residues. CDR3 nucleotides: TGTGCCAGCAGACAGGGGGCCGCCGGGGAGCTGTTTTTT. Amino acid sequence: CASRQGAAGELFF.

CDR3 protein: CASSEKRAGELFF. The CDR3 DNA is TGTGCCAGCAGTGAAAAGCGTGCCGGGGAGCTGTTTTTT. This chain links TRBV2 with TRBJ2-2; the D is unclear. With 2 bases removed from V and 6 bases from J, the gap between germline ends came to 7 bases. The CDR3 loop spans 13 amino acids. Germline lookup yields CDR1 SNHLY and CDR2 FYNNEI.

The J gene is TRBJ2-7, the V gene TRBV5-1; D might be TRBD1 (6 bases). Trimming pared 4 bases from V and 3 bases from J, leaving 11 bases between. This CDR3 contains 13 residues. Germline V gives CDR1 SGHRS, CDR2 YFSETQ. CDR3 DNA sequence: TGCGCCAGCAGCGTGGACAGTATCTACGAGCAGTACTTC. Its translation: CASSVDSIYEQYF.

The chain couples TRBV19 to TRBJ2-5; perhaps TRBD1 as D (5 bases). The CDR3 runs 15 residues. V lost 6 bases and J 2 bases, leaving 16 bases between the germline ends. Looked up from germline, CDR1 is LNHDA and CDR2 is SQIVND (reference sequence). CDR3: CASRDSKNSQETQYF. CDR3 coding DNA: TGTGCCAGTAGAGACAGTAAAAACTCTCAAGAGACCCAGTACTTC.

The chain couples TRBV5-4 to TRBJ2-5; 10 bases align to TRBD2. The V segment lost 0 bases and the J segment 3 bases; nucleotides outside the gene matches: 2. The CDR3 consists of 15 residues. The germline gives CDR1 SGHNT, CDR2 YYREEE (reference sequence). The chain's CDR3 is CASSLALAGEETQYF. CDR3 DNA sequence: TGTGCCAGCAGCTTGGCCCTAGCGGGGGAAGAGACCCAGTACTTC.

The chain carries TRBV30 and TRBJ2-1; 8 bases match TRBD1. Germline CDR1 GTSNPN, CDR2 SVGIG (reference sequence). J was trimmed by 7 bases and V by 1 base; bases with no gene match: 12. CDR3 length equals 16 residues. Written as DNA, the CDR3 is TGTGCCTGGAGTGGCTCTAGGACAGGGCTTTTGAATGAGCAGTTCTTC. Its translation: CAWSGSRTGLLNEQFF.

The chain links TRBV6-1 to TRBJ2-7, with 14 bases fitting TRBD2. V lost 6 bases and J lost 3; bases outside the gene matches: 4. The CDR3 is 15 amino acids. Germline V gene sequence: CDR1 MNHNS, CDR2 SASEGT. DNA of the CDR3: TGTGCCAGCAGGGGACTAGCGGGAGTCGGCTACGAGCAGTACTTC. It encodes CASRGLAGVGYEQYF.

The V call is TRBV11-2, the J call TRBJ1-3; possible D gene TRBD1, 5 bases. The CDR3 consists of 15 residues. In germline, CDR1 is SGHAT, CDR2 FQNNGV. The ends were cut back, 0 bases at V and 1 base at J, with 7 bases in the middle. The CDR3 region is CASSLDGGSGNTIYF. DNA for the CDR3: TGTGCCAGCAGCTTAGACGGGGGTTCTGGAAACACCATATATTTT.

This chain joins TRBV5-6 and TRBJ1-2; 8 nucleotides line up with TRBD1. V lost 1 base and J lost 2; bases outside the gene matches: 4. CDR3 length: 15 residues. Germline V gene lookup returns CDR1 SGHDT and CDR2 YYEEEE. The CDR3 DNA reads as TGTGCCAGCAGCTTGCTCGGACAGGGCAACTATGGCTACACCTTC. This translates into CASSLLGQGNYGYTF.

The chain joins TRBV5-8 to TRBJ1-1; D ambiguous. Germline CDR1 reads SGHTS; CDR2 reads YDEGEE. Trimming cost V 3 bases and J 6 bases, with 12 bases left between them. There are 13 residues in the CDR3. Written as DNA, the CDR3 is TGTGCCAGCAGCTCCTCTATAGTGGCTGAAGCTTTCTTT. It yields the protein CASSSSIVAEAFF.

The chain recombines TRBV11-3 with TRBJ2-5; 9 bases line up with TRBD2. The CDR3 totals 16 residues. Germline loops: CDR1 SGHNT, CDR2 YENEEA. After removal of 3 bases from V and 2 bases from J, the junction contained 7 bases not matched to a gene. The CDR3 sequence is CASSFQGSGGQETQYF. CDR3 bases: TGTGCCAGCAGCTTTCAGGGTAGCGGGGGACAAGAGACCCAGTACTTC.

The chain employs TRBV7-2 and TRBJ1-5, with D unresolved. The CDR3 runs to 13 residues. Deletions cut 5 bases from V and 4 bases from J, with 9 bases between. Germline V gene data show CDR1 as SGHTA and CDR2 as FQGNSA. DNA for the CDR3: TGTGCCAGCAGCCTGTTCTTTAATCAGCCCCAGCATTTT. It encodes CASSLFFNQPQHF.

The chain links TRBV7-2 to TRBJ2-1; 7 nucleotides match TRBD2. With 4 bases clipped from V and 0 bases from J, the junction kept 3 bases outside the gene matches. This CDR3 contains 15 residues. CDR1 and CDR2 from the germline V gene are SGHTA and FQGNSA. The CDR3 is CASSYSGDSYNEQFF. The CDR3 DNA reads TGTGCCAGCAGCTACAGCGGGGACTCCTACAATGAGCAGTTCTTC.

CDR3 residues: CASSFTPNRGYTDTQYF. In nucleotides, the CDR3 is TGTGCCAGCAGCTTTACCCCCAACAGAGGGTACACAGATACGCAGTATTTT. This chain links TRBV5-6 with TRBJ2-3; D perhaps matches TRBD2 (5 bases). This CDR3 is 17 amino acids long. V was shortened by 2 bases and J by 2 bases, with 18 bases between the two germline ends. Germline lookup yields CDR1 SGHDT and CDR2 YYEEEE.

The V and J genes are TRBV15 and TRBJ1-4; D not certain. CDR1 is LNHNV and CDR2 is YYDKDF in the germline V gene (reference sequence). V lost 3 bases and J lost 7, with 12 bases in between. The CDR3 runs to 14 residues. The CDR3 DNA reads as TGTGCCACCAGCAGGGAGGGAAATAGTGAAAAACTGTTTTTT. Encoded protein: CATSREGNSEKLFF.

This clone was recorded once. The chain employs TRBV2 and TRBJ2-2; TRBD1 matches at 7 bases. The CDR3 totals 16 residues. Per the germline V gene, CDR1 is SNHLY and CDR2 is FYNNEI. The J segment lost 5 bases and the V segment lost 6 bases, leaving 12 bases of the junction unmatched. This CDR3 is CASRGTTGLVTGELFF. CDR3 DNA sequence: TGTGCCAGCAGGGGGACGACAGGGTTGGTGACCGGGGAGCTGTTTTTT.

This clone was detected a few times. The same CDR3 can be traced to other DNA sequences in this sample. The CDR3: CASSLQGYEQYF. CDR3 in DNA: TGTGCCAGCAGTCTACAGGGGTACGAGCAGTACTTC. This chain joins TRBV2 and TRBJ2-7, with 7 nucleotides matching TRBD1. Germline V gene lookup returns CDR1 SNHLY and CDR2 FYNNEI. The V and J ends lost 5 bases and 4 bases, in that order; junction bases with no gene match: 2. The CDR3 has 12 amino acids.

The chain joins TRBV5-8 to TRBJ2-3; 9 positions agree with TRBD2. The CDR3 spans 15 residues. Germline CDR1 and CDR2: SGHTS and YDEGEE. Trimming took 2 bases from V and 8 from J; bases not matched to a gene: 9. For the CDR3, the DNA is TGTGCCAGCAGCTTTGGGGCGGGAGGGCCACCTACGCAGTATTTT. Protein product: CASSFGAGGPPTQYF.

This rearrangement joins TRBV7-3 to TRBJ2-1, with D unclear. CDR3 length equals 13 residues. Germline V lookup: CDR1 SGHTA, CDR2 FQGTGA. V shed 0 bases and J shed 4 bases, with 4 bases lying between them. The CDR3 sequence is CASSLTRYNEQFF. CDR3 sequence (DNA): TGTGCCAGCAGCTTAACGCGATACAATGAGCAGTTCTTC. The variable domain in full, completed from reference TRBV7-3 and TRBJ2-1, reads GAGVSQTPSNKVTEKGKYVELRCDPISGHTALYWYRQSLGQGPEFLIYFQGTGAADDSGLPNDRFFAVRPEGSVSTLKIQRTERGDSAVYLCASSLTRYNEQFFGPGTRLTVL.

The J gene is TRBJ2-5, the V gene TRBV30; D may be TRBD1 (6 bases). From germline, CDR1 is GTSNPN and CDR2 SVGIG (reference sequence). The ends were cut back, 5 bases at V and 1 base at J, with 11 bases in the middle. The CDR3 totals 13 residues. The CDR3 is CAWGSGAQETQYF. In DNA form, the CDR3 reads TGTGCCTGGGGGTCAGGGGCCCAAGAGACCCAGTACTTC.